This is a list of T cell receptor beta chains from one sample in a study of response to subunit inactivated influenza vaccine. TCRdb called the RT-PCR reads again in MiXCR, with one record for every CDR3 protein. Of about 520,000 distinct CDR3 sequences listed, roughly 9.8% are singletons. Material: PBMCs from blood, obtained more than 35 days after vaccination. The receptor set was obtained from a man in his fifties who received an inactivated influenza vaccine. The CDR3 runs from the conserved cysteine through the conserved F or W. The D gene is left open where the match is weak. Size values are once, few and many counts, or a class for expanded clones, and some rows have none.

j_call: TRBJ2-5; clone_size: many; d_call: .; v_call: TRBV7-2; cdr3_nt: TGTGCCAGCAGCTTAGAGGGGCGGGGGACCCAGTACTTC; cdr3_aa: CASSLEGRGTQYF
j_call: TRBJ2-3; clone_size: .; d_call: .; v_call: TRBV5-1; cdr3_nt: TGCGCCAGCAGCTTGGCCGGGGACACTCGCACAGATACGCAGTATTTT; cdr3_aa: CASSLAGDTRTDTQYF
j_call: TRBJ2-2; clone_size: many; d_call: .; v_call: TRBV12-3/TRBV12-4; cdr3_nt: TGTGCCAGCAGGGCCGGACAGAACCGTTTCACCGGGGAGCTGTTTTTT; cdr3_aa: CASRAGQNRFTGELFF
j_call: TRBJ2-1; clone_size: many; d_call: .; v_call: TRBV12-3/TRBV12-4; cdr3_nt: TGTGCCAGCAGTTTAGCGTATGATGAGCAGTTCTTC; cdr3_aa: CASSLAYDEQFF
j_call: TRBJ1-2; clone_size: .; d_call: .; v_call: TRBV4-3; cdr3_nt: TGCGCCAGCAGCCAGATAGAGGGCTATGGCTACACCTTC; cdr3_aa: CASSQIEGYGYTF
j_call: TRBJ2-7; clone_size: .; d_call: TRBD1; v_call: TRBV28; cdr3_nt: TGTGCCAGCAGTTTATGGGGGGACAGGGATAACGAGCAGTACTTC; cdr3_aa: CASSLWGDRDNEQYF
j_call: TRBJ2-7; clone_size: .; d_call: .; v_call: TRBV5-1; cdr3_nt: TGCGCCAGCAGCCCGGGGATCTACGAGCAGTACTTC; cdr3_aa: CASSPGIYEQYF
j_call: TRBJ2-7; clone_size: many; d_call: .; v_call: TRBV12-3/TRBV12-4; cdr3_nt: TGTGCCAGCAGTACGGGGCAGAGCTCCTACGAGCAGTACTTC; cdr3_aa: CASSTGQSSYEQYF
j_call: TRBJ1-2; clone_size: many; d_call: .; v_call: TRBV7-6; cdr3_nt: TGTGCCAGCAGCCCAACACAGGACGGACGGACTACCTTC; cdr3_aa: CASSPTQDGRTTF
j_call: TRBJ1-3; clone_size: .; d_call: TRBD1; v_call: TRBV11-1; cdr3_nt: TGTGCCAGCAGCTCAACAAAAATCGGACAGGGACCTTCCTCTGGAAACACCATATATTTT; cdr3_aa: CASSSTKIGQGPSSGNTIYF
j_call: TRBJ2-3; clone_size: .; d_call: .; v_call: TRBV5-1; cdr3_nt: TGCGCCAGCAGCTTACAGGGCTTGGGGACCACAGATACGCAGTATTTT; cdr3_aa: CASSLQGLGTTDTQYF
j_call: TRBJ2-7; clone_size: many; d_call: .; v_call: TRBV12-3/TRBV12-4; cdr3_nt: TGTGCCAGCAGTTTAGCTCTGAAGACGAGCGAGCAGTACTTC; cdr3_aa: CASSLALKTSEQYF
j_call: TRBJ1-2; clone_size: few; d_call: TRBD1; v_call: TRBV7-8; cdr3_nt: TGTGCCAGCAGTTCAACAGGGGGCGGTCTCGCCGGCTACACCTTC; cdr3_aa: CASSSTGGGLAGYTF
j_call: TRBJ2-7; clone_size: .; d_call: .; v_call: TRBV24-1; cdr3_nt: TGTGCCACCAGTCCCGGGCCCGCCTACGAGCAGTACTTC; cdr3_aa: CATSPGPAYEQYF
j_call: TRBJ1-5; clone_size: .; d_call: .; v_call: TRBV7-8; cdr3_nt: TGTGCCAGCAGCACCCTTTCAGGGGTCCGTCAGCCCCAGCATTTT; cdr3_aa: CASSTLSGVRQPQHF
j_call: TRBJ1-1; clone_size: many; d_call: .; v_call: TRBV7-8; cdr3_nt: TGTGCCAGCAGCTTAGCCAGACGGACCGCTTTCTTT; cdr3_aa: CASSLARRTAFF
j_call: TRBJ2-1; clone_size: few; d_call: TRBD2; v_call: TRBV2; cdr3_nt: TGTGCCAGCAGTGTGGCGGGAGGGAGCGAGCAGTTCTTC; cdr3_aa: CASSVAGGSEQFF
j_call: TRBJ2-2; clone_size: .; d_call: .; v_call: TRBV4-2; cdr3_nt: TGTGCCAGCAGTTACGATCCGGGGCCCTCGATCGGGGAGCTGTTTTTT; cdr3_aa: CASSYDPGPSIGELFF
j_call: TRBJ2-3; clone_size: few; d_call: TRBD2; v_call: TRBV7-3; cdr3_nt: TGTGCCAGCAGCTCTGGACTAGCGGCAAACACAGATACGCAGTATTTT; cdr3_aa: CASSSGLAANTDTQYF
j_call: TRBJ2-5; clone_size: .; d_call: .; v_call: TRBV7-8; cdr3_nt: TGTGCCAGCAGCCCCACCACAACTTCGTACCAAGAGACCCAGTACTTC; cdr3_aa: CASSPTTTSYQETQYF
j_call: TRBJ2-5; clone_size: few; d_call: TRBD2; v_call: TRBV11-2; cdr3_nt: TGTGCCAGCAGCTTAGATAAGTCCCTAGCGGCACAGCAAGAGACCCAGTACTTC; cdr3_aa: CASSLDKSLAAQQETQYF
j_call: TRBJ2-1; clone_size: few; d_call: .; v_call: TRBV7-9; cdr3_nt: TGTGCCAGCAGCTTCCCCAACTCCTACAATGAGCAGTTCTTC; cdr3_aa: CASSFPNSYNEQFF
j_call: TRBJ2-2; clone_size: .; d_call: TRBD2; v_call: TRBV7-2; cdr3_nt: TGTGCCAGCAGATTAGGACTAGCGAACGGGGAGCTGTTTTTT; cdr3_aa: CASRLGLANGELFF
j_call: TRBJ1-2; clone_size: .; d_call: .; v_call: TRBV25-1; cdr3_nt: TGTGCCAGCAGTAGGGGGGGGTCTCGCTATGGCTACACCTTC; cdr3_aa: CASSRGGSRYGYTF
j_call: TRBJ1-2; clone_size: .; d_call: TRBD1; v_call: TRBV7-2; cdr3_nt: TGTGCCAGCAGCCCATCTACAGGGGGGCTGGGAGGCTACACCTTC; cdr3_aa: CASSPSTGGLGGYTF
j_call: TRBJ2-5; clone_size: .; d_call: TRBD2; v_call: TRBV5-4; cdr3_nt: TGTGCCAGCAGCTTATCTAGCGGGAGACTAGAGACCCAGTACTTC; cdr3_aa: CASSLSSGRLETQYF